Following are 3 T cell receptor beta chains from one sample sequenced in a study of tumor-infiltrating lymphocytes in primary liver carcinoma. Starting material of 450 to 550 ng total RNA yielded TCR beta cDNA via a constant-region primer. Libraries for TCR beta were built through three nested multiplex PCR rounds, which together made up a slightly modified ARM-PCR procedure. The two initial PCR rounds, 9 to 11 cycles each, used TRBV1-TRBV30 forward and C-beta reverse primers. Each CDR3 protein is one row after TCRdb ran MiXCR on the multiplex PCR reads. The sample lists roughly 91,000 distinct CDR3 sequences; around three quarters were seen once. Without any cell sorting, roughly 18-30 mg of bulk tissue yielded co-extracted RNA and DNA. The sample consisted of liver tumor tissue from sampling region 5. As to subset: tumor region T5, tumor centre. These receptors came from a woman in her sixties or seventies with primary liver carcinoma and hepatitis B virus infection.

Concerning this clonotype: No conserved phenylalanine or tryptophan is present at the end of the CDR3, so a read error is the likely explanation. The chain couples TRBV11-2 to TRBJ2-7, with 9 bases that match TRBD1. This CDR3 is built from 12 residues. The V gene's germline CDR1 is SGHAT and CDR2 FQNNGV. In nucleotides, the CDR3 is TGTACCAGCAGCCGGACAGGGGAAGAGCAGTACTCC. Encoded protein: CTSSRTGEEQYS.

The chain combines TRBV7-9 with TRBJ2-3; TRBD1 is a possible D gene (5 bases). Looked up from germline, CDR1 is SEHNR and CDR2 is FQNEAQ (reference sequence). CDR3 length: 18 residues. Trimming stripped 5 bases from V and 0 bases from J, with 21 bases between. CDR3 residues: CASSARGGPAASTDTQYF. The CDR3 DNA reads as TGTGCCAGCAGCGCTAGGGGTGGGCCAGCAGCTAGCACAGATACGCAGTATTTT. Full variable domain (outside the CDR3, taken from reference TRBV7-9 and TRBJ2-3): DTGVSQNPRHKITKRGQNVTFRCDPISEHNRLYWYRQTLGQGPEFLTYFQNEAQLEKSRLLSDRFSAERPKGSFSTLEIQRTEQGDSAMYLCASSARGGPAASTDTQYFGPGTRLTVL.

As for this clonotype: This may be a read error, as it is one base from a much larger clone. For the CDR3, the DNA is TGTGCCAACAGTTTAGGGTCCAGCCGCGGGGAACCCCTCCACTTT. Amino acids: CANSLGSSRGEPLHF. The chain couples TRBV28 to TRBJ1-6, with D unclear. Looked up from germline, CDR1 is MDHEN and CDR2 is SYDVKM. The CDR3 has 15 amino acids.